These T cell receptor beta chains were read from a single sample in a study of T-cell reconstitution after alpha-beta-depleted transplantation in children. From the PCR reads, TCRdb called clonotypes with MiXCR, one entry per CDR3 protein. The repertoire includes some 220,000 distinct CDR3 sequences, around 9.6% of them detected once, and 5% to 7% sits in the top ten. This specimen consisted of PBMCs from the stem cell graft donor, obtained from the stem cell graft. These receptors came from a human donor who donated a stem cell graft to a child with acute lymphoblastic leukemia. CDR3s include the opening cysteine and the closing phenylalanine or tryptophan. D genes are given only for firm matches. Clone sizes are given selectively: once, few, many, or a class where the clone is expanded.

d_call	clone_size	v_call	j_call	cdr3_aa	cdr3_nt
TRBD1	NA	TRBV6-2/TRBV6-3	TRBJ1-1	CASSRSGGQNTEAFF	TGTGCCAGCAGTAGATCAGGGGGCCAGAACACTGAAGCTTTCTTT
NA	few	TRBV7-9	TRBJ1-5	CASSEDSGYQPQHF	TGTGCCAGCAGCGAGGACAGTGGGTATCAGCCCCAGCATTTT
NA	NA	TRBV5-1	TRBJ1-1	CASSLRQTMNTEAFF	TGCGCCAGCAGCTTGAGGCAGACCATGAACACTGAAGCTTTCTTT
NA	many	TRBV7-8	TRBJ1-1	CASSLRGQNSNTEAFF	TGTGCCAGCAGCTTACGAGGACAGAACAGTAACACTGAAGCTTTCTTT
NA	many	TRBV12-3/TRBV12-4	TRBJ1-1	CASTTDWPNTEAFF	TGTGCCAGCACCACGGACTGGCCGAACACTGAAGCTTTCTTT
NA	NA	TRBV20-1	TRBJ2-1	CSAYTVNEQFF	TGCAGTGCTTACACCGTAAATGAGCAGTTCTTC
TRBD1	few	TRBV7-8	TRBJ2-3	CASRKRTGAILDTQYF	TGTGCCAGCAGAAAAAGGACAGGGGCTATACTGGATACGCAGTATTTT
TRBD1	NA	TRBV6-5	TRBJ1-2	CASSFDRADYGYTF	TGTGCCAGCAGTTTTGACAGGGCCGACTATGGCTACACCTTC
TRBD2	NA	TRBV5-4	TRBJ2-5	CASSWGGLEETQYF	TGTGCCAGCAGCTGGGGGGGACTGGAAGAGACCCAGTACTTC
TRBD1	NA	TRBV19	TRBJ2-7	CASSIRGRKPESF	TGTGCCAGTAGTATCAGGGGGCGCAAACCCGAGTCCTTC
TRBD1	many	TRBV6-2/TRBV6-3	TRBJ2-1	CASRAGGSYNEQFF	TGTGCCAGCAGGGCAGGGGGCTCCTACAATGAGCAGTTCTTC
NA	many	TRBV7-2	TRBJ2-3	CASSDMSTQYF	TGTGCCAGCAGCGACATGAGTACGCAGTATTTT
TRBD1	NA	TRBV20-1	TRBJ2-7	CSAKQGDLSLGEQYF	TGCAGTGCTAAACAGGGGGACCTTTCGTTGGGCGAGCAGTACTTC
NA	NA	TRBV6-5	TRBJ2-7	CASSYRQGPLSYEQYF	TGTGCCAGCAGTTACCGTCAGGGGCCCCTCTCCTACGAGCAGTACTTC
NA	few	TRBV6-1	TRBJ1-2	CASSVAAGTFYGYTF	TGTGCCAGCAGCGTAGCAGCCGGGACCTTCTATGGCTACACCTTC
NA	few	TRBV6-6	TRBJ1-2	CASSYGGDYGYTF	TGTGCCAGCAGTTACGGAGGCGACTATGGCTACACCTTC
NA	few	TRBV7-9	TRBJ1-4	CASSSGGENEKLFF	TGTGCCAGCAGCTCTGGAGGGGAGAACGAAAAACTGTTTTTT
TRBD1	few	TRBV6-1	TRBJ1-2	CASRGISGTGVDGYTF	TGTGCCAGCAGGGGGATTTCCGGGACAGGGGTGGATGGCTACACCTTC
NA	few	TRBV5-5	TRBJ1-1	CASSGFLSQRQNTEAFF	TGTGCCAGCAGCGGATTTCTTTCTCAGAGACAAAACACTGAAGCTTTCTTT
TRBD2	many	TRBV7-2	TRBJ2-5	CASTATSAQETQYF	TGTGCCAGCACCGCGACTAGCGCACAAGAGACCCAGTACTTC
NA	many	TRBV4-2	TRBJ2-1	CASSQAGTRSSYNEQFF	TGTGCCAGCAGCCAAGCTGGAACAAGGAGCTCCTACAATGAGCAGTTCTTC
NA	few	TRBV7-2	TRBJ1-2	CASSFLGGALYGYTF	TGTGCCAGCAGCTTTTTGGGTGGGGCTCTCTATGGCTACACCTTC
NA	many	TRBV15	TRBJ1-2	CATSRDRRNYGYTF	TGTGCCACCAGCAGAGATAGGCGGAACTATGGCTACACCTTC
NA	many	TRBV12-3/TRBV12-4	TRBJ2-2	CASKKEGDTGELFF	TGTGCCAGCAAGAAAGAGGGGGACACCGGGGAGCTGTTTTTT
NA	NA	TRBV5-1	TRBJ2-3	CASSLTRRRTDTQYF	TGCGCCAGCAGCTTGACTAGACGGCGCACAGATACGCAGTATTTT
TRBD1	many	TRBV4-2	TRBJ2-2	CASSQGTGAGTGELFF	TGTGCCAGCAGCCAAGGGACAGGGGCTGGCACCGGGGAGCTGTTTTTT
NA	many	TRBV12-3/TRBV12-4	TRBJ1-5	CASTDRNQPQHF	TGTGCCAGCACCGACAGAAATCAGCCCCAGCATTTT
TRBD2	many	TRBV10-2	TRBJ2-7	CASSYGLAGGYEQYF	TGCGCCAGCAGTTATGGACTAGCGGGGGGGTACGAGCAGTACTTC
TRBD2	NA	TRBV5-5	TRBJ2-5	CASSLEVAGGGETQYF	TGTGCCAGCAGCTTGGAAGTAGCGGGGGGCGGGGAGACCCAGTACTTC
TRBD1	NA	TRBV6-5	TRBJ2-7	CASSSPTLGQAARKYF	TGTGCCAGCAGTTCCCCTACTTTAGGACAGGCCGCACGGAAGTACTTC
NA	few	TRBV27	TRBJ1-5	CASSLSWAGLEFSNQPQHF	TGTGCCAGCAGTTTATCGTGGGCAGGGCTGGAGTTTAGCAATCAGCCCCAGCATTTT
NA	NA	TRBV7-2	TRBJ2-2	CASSFSTTNTGELFF	TGTGCCAGCAGCTTTTCAACGACGAACACCGGGGAGCTGTTTTTT
TRBD1	NA	TRBV6-2/TRBV6-3	TRBJ1-5	CASTQGGRNQPQHF	TGTGCCAGCACCCAGGGGGGTAGAAATCAGCCCCAGCATTTT
NA	few	TRBV5-1	TRBJ2-2	CASSLGGENTGELFF	TGCGCCAGCAGCTTGGGGGGCGAGAACACCGGGGAGCTGTTTTTT
TRBD2	many	TRBV20-1	TRBJ2-3	CSARGVAGSLLTYF	TGCAGTGCTAGAGGGGTAGCGGGGAGCCTCCTGACGTATTTT
TRBD1	NA	TRBV5-1	TRBJ2-1	CASSSPPGQGYNEQFF	TGCGCCAGCAGCTCCCCTCCGGGACAGGGCTACAATGAGCAGTTCTTC
NA	few	TRBV6-5	TRBJ2-5	CASSNGLRGQETQYF	TGTGCCAGCAGTAACGGGCTGCGGGGCCAAGAGACCCAGTACTTC
NA	few	TRBV20-1	TRBJ1-1	CSAPLPTVNTEAFF	TGCAGTGCGCCCTTACCGACGGTGAACACTGAAGCTTTCTTT
NA	few	TRBV5-1	TRBJ2-3	CASSLLTDSTDTQYF	TGCGCCAGCAGCTTGTTAACAGATAGCACAGATACGCAGTATTTT
NA	few	TRBV7-2	TRBJ1-6	CASSFMGNLGSPLHF	TGTGCCAGCAGCTTTATGGGGAATTTGGGCTCACCCCTCCACTTT
NA	few	TRBV7-8	TRBJ2-5	CASSGGKQETQYF	TGTGCCAGCAGTGGAGGGAAGCAAGAGACCCAGTACTTC
NA	NA	TRBV20-1	TRBJ1-5	CSARGTFNQPQHF	TGCAGTGCTAGAGGGACCTTCAATCAGCCCCAGCATTTT
NA	many	TRBV2	TRBJ2-7	CASRETILGEQYF	TGTGCCAGCAGGGAAACTATTCTCGGCGAGCAGTACTTC
NA	few	TRBV11-2	TRBJ2-1	CASSLDPAGNYNEQFF	TGTGCCAGCAGCTTAGACCCGGCAGGAAACTACAATGAGCAGTTCTTC
TRBD1	NA	TRBV20-1	TRBJ1-1	CSAREGGYGTDEAFF	TGCAGTGCTAGAGAGGGCGGATACGGGACAGACGAAGCTTTCTTT
NA	many	TRBV12-3/TRBV12-4	TRBJ2-6	CASSFDATGANVLTF	TGTGCCAGCAGTTTCGACGCTACTGGGGCCAACGTCCTGACTTTC
NA	many	TRBV15	TRBJ2-3	CATSRDRSAENTQYF	TGTGCCACCAGCAGAGATCGTTCGGCGGAAAATACGCAGTATTTT
NA	many	TRBV27	TRBJ2-1	CASSLLTGHNEQFF	TGTGCCAGCAGTTTACTGACAGGCCACAATGAGCAGTTCTTC
NA	many	TRBV6-5	TRBJ2-7	CASSSGTSREQYF	TGTGCCAGCAGTTCCGGGACCTCTCGGGAGCAGTACTTC
NA	many	TRBV12-3/TRBV12-4	TRBJ1-6	CASSSRAGAGVYNSPLHF	TGTGCCAGCAGCTCCCGCGCGGGGGCTGGCGTCTATAATTCACCCCTCCACTTT
TRBD1	few	TRBV6-1	TRBJ1-1	CASSGAGGTEAFF	TGTGCCAGCAGCGGGGCAGGGGGCACTGAAGCTTTCTTT
TRBD1	NA	TRBV20-1	TRBJ1-1	CSATGGGWTEAFF	TGCAGTGCTACAGGGGGGGGATGGACTGAAGCTTTCTTT
TRBD1	NA	TRBV14	TRBJ1-4	CASSQPRDSRPVIQLFF	TGTGCCAGCAGCCAACCCCGGGACAGCCGCCCGGTCATTCAACTGTTTTTT
NA	NA	TRBV7-2	TRBJ2-5	CASSAPGLQETQYF	TGTGCCAGCAGCGCCCCAGGGCTGCAAGAGACCCAGTACTTC
NA	few	TRBV5-6	TRBJ2-5	CASSLQQAETQYF	TGTGCCAGCAGCTTACAACAGGCGGAGACCCAGTACTTC
NA	NA	TRBV5-1	TRBJ2-7	CASSLGGASYEQYF	TGCGCCAGCAGCTTGGGAGGGGCCTCCTACGAGCAGTACTTC
NA	few	TRBV4-2	TRBJ2-5	CASSQDLGQETQYF	TGTGCCAGCAGCCAAGATTTGGGCCAAGAGACCCAGTACTTC
NA	many	TRBV15	TRBJ2-3	CATSRQHTDTQYF	TGTGCCACCAGCAGACAGCACACAGATACGCAGTATTTT
NA	NA	TRBV20-1	TRBJ1-1	CSAPLPAGEAFF	TGCAGTGCGCCTCTTCCCGCAGGTGAAGCTTTCTTT